This TCR beta chain was sequenced during a study of response to subunit inactivated influenza vaccine. Each CDR3 protein gets one entry after TCRdb re-called the RT-PCR reads with MiXCR. The sample records some 850,000 distinct CDR3 sequences, around a sixth being singletons. The CDR3 length is 16 residues. Germline CDR1 SGHNT, CDR2 YYREEE (reference sequence). V was clipped by 4 bases and J by 4 bases, with 18 bases between them. This sequence was found in a man aged 50-60 years who received an inactivated influenza vaccine. The sample here was PBMCs from blood, taken about 5 days after vaccination. The J gene is TRBJ2-1, the V gene TRBV5-4; D is unclear. CDR3 DNA sequence: TGTGCCAGCAGCCCCCGAACGGCAGAGAGATACAATGAGCAGTTCTTC. Protein product: CASSPRTAERYNEQFF.